The 2 T cell receptor beta chains below come from one sample, sequenced in a study of human T cells and chemical hapten exposure. TCRdb re-called the RACE reads with MiXCR, one entry per CDR3 protein. The sample contains over 300,000 distinct CDR3 sequences, 5% to 6.5% of which appear only once. Time point meaning: pre-sensitization, week 0. Treatment noted: therapeutic diphenylcyclopropenone sensitization with weekly scalp DPC. Specimen: whole blood, collected in connection with sensitization to the hapten diphenylcyclopropenone (DPC). The receptors stem from a woman aged 50 to 60 with alopecia areata. Some clones in this sample may be carry-over from other donors' samples.

CDR3 sequence reads: CASSSSLDTQYF. CDR3 sequence (DNA): TGTGCCAGCAGCTCATCTTTAGATACGCAGTATTTT. The J gene is TRBJ2-3, the V gene TRBV7-9; D gene uncertain. Germline values: CDR1 SEHNR, CDR2 FQNEAQ (reference sequence). V dropped 4 bases and J dropped 5 bases, with 7 bases sitting between them. The length of the CDR3 is 12 residues.

Many counts were recorded for this clonotype. V usage is TRBV20-1 and J usage is TRBJ2-7; D is unresolved. Germline CDR1 DFQATT, CDR2 SNEGSKA (reference sequence). V was trimmed by 5 bases and J by 3 bases, leaving 14 bases between them. CDR3 length: 13 residues. CDR3 protein: CSARTVVGYEQYF. CDR3 in DNA: TGCAGTGCTCGGACGGTTGTGGGCTACGAGCAGTACTTC.